The 32 T cell receptor beta chains listed next were all sequenced from one sample in a study of T cell responses to AZD1222 COVID-19 vaccine. Generated by immunoSEQ multiplex PCR, the TCRdb table keeps only in-frame clones and is missing some. Of about 100,000 clones listed, roughly 93% are singletons. The sample here was peripheral blood, taken on day 0 of AZD1222 vaccination. Receptors were obtained from an adult in good health.

J is TRBJ2-1 and V is TRBV6-5; tentatively, D is TRBD2 (6 bases). The CDR3 totals 14 residues. Germline CDR1 is MNHEY and CDR2 is SVGAGI. V was cut by 6 bases and J by 8 bases, with 17 bases left in between. The CDR3 is CASSSRLGGDEQFF. In DNA form, the CDR3 reads TGTGCCAGCAGCAGTCGACTAGGAGGGGATGAGCAGTTCTTC.

V usage is TRBV11-2 and J usage is TRBJ2-1; D not resolved. The V and J ends lost 4 bases and 4 bases respectively, with 11 bases between them. Germline values: CDR1 SGHAT, CDR2 FQNNGV. This CDR3 has 14 residues. The CDR3: CASSSRPDYNEQFF. The CDR3 bases are TGTGCCAGCAGCTCCCGACCGGATTACAATGAGCAGTTCTTC. The full variable domain, rest sourced from reference TRBV11-2 and TRBJ2-1, is EAGVAQSPRYKIIEKRQSVAFWCNPISGHATLYWYQQILGQGPKLLIQFQNNGVVDDSQLPKDRFSAERLKGVDSTLKIQPAKLEDSAVYLCASSSRPDYNEQFFGPGTRLTVL.

The chain has TRBV20-1 and TRBJ2-1; unclear D gene. V was clipped by 1 base and J by 10 bases, with 5 bases between them. The V gene's germline CDR1 is DFQATT and CDR2 SNEGSKA (reference sequence). This CDR3 has 10 residues. CDR3 residues: CSARVNEQFF. CDR3 bases: TGCAGTGCTAGAGTCAACGAGCAGTTCTTC.

The sample holds a few counts of this clone. The chain employs TRBV6-5 and TRBJ1-4; D ambiguous. The CDR3 runs 14 residues. Germline V gives CDR1 MNHEY, CDR2 SVGAGI. V lost 6 bases and J 0 bases, leaving 8 bases between the germline ends. Written as DNA, the CDR3 is TGTGCCAGCAGGAGGGCCTCAACTAATGAAAAACTGTTTTTT. Protein product: CASRRASTNEKLFF.

This chain connects TRBV2 to TRBJ1-5; 7 bases are a match to TRBD1. Germline trimming cut 7 bases from V and 7 bases from J; bases unmatched to any gene: 10. This CDR3 is built from 14 residues. CDR1 and CDR2 (germline): SNHLY, FYNNEI. CDR3 coding DNA: TGTGCCAGCACCAAGGACAGGCTGGGGCAGCCCCAGCATTTT. Translating gives CASTKDRLGQPQHF.

This chain joins TRBV6-1 and TRBJ2-7, with D possibly TRBD2 on 5 matching bases. The CDR3 runs 17 residues. CDR1 and CDR2 (germline): MNHNS, SASEGT. V lost 1 base and J lost 3, with 19 bases in between. In nucleotides, the CDR3 is TGTGCCAGCAGTGAAGAATACGTCATCCTAGCTTTCTACGAGCAGTACTTC. Translated: CASSEEYVILAFYEQYF.

This chain connects TRBV30 to TRBJ1-2; possible D gene TRBD1, 5 bases. The V end was cut by 4 bases, the J end by 8 bases, with 11 bases between. This CDR3 has 11 residues. Germline loops: CDR1 GTSNPN, CDR2 SVGIG (reference sequence). CDR3 sequence reads: CAWNRRDGYTF. CDR3 in DNA: TGTGCCTGGAATCGCAGGGACGGCTACACCTTC.

The chain recombines TRBV2 with TRBJ1-4, with TRBD1 as a possible D gene (5 bases). Trimming removed 8 bases at V and 6 bases at J, with 13 bases between. The CDR3 sequence is 13 residues long. Germline V gene lookup returns CDR1 SNHLY and CDR2 FYNNEI. The CDR3 sequence is CASHTRGDEKLFF. The CDR3 nucleotides read TGTGCCAGCCACACCCGGGGGGATGAAAAACTGTTTTTT.

This clone was seen just once. The V gene is TRBV7-2, the J gene TRBJ2-3; no clear D gene. Trimming removed 2 bases from V and 4 bases from J, with 7 bases in between. The germline gives CDR1 SGHTA, CDR2 FQGNSA. The CDR3 contains 13 residues. The CDR3 DNA reads TGTGCCAGCAGCTTAATTAACTCAGATACGCAGTATTTT. Its protein product is CASSLINSDTQYF.

This clone was recorded once. This chain links TRBV11-3 with TRBJ2-1; the D gene is possibly TRBD2 (6 bases). The CDR3 sequence is 14 residues long. Germline CDR1 is SGHNT and CDR2 is YENEEA. V lost 3 bases and J 10 bases, leaving 16 bases between the germline ends. The CDR3 DNA is TGTGCCAGCAGCTTCTCGGGAGCGACCGGCGAGCAGTTCTTC. Protein sequence: CASSFSGATGEQFF.

This clone was seen only once. This rearrangement joins TRBV7-9 to TRBJ2-5, with a weak D call TRBD2 (7 bases). Germline loops: CDR1 SEHNR, CDR2 FQNEAQ (reference sequence). This CDR3 has 16 amino acids. V was clipped by 5 bases and J by 5 bases, with 21 bases between them. Written as DNA, the CDR3 is TGTGCCAGCAGCCGCACAGGGAGGGCGCCGGCTGAGACCCAGTACTTC. This gives the protein CASSRTGRAPAETQYF.

CDR3 region: CASTSSGRLGQETQYF. CDR3 nucleotides: TGTGCCAGCACCTCTAGCGGGAGACTTGGGCAAGAGACCCAGTACTTC. The chain employs TRBV25-1 and TRBJ2-5; TRBD2 agrees at 10 bases. V lost 7 bases to trimming and J lost 2 bases; unmatched junction nucleotides: 10. The CDR3 spans 16 residues. Germline CDR1 is MGHDK and CDR2 is SYGVNS.

CDR3 loop: CASSFSGTRANQPQHF. CDR3 DNA sequence: TGTGCCAGCAGCTTCTCCGGGACCCGGGCCAATCAGCCCCAGCATTTT. This sequence joins TRBV7-8 and TRBJ1-5; D perhaps matches TRBD1 (5 bases). Trimming removed 3 bases at V and 3 bases at J, with 15 bases between. This CDR3 comprises 16 residues. Germline values: CDR1 SGHVS, CDR2 FQNEAQ.

The V and J genes are TRBV7-2 and TRBJ2-5; D possibly corresponds to TRBD1 (5 bases). Germline V gene lookup returns CDR1 SGHTA and CDR2 FQGNSA. V lost 1 base and J lost 4, with 7 bases in between. The CDR3 is 13 amino acids. CDR3 sequence reads: CASSLETVETQYF. CDR3 sequence (DNA): TGTGCCAGCAGCTTAGAGACAGTAGAGACCCAGTACTTC.

This sequence joins TRBV5-1 and TRBJ2-5; 9 positions agree with TRBD2. Trimming at V came to 4 bases and at J to 5 bases, leaving 15 bases not matched to a gene. Germline-derived CDR1 and CDR2 are SGHRS and YFSETQ. The CDR3 contains 17 residues. The CDR3 DNA reads TGCGCCAGCAGCCAGAGTTCTAGCGGGGACTCGGGGGAGACCCAGTACTTC. It codes for CASSQSSSGDSGETQYF.

This clone was detected once. CDR3 bases: TGTGCCATCCAGGACGGTACCGGGGAGCTGTTTTTT. It codes for CAIQDGTGELFF. This chain uses TRBV27 with TRBJ2-2; D remains unclear. The V end lost 10 bases, the J end lost 5 bases, and 11 bases lay between the germline ends. CDR1 is MNHEY, CDR2 SMNVEV, per germline (reference sequence). CDR3 size: 12 residues.

The rearrangement links TRBV14 to TRBJ2-2; D gene uncertain. Germline CDR1 and CDR2: SGHDN and FVKESK. Trimming removed 8 bases from V and 6 bases from J, with 10 bases in between. This CDR3 spans 12 amino acids. The DNA for the CDR3 is TGTGCCAGCGGAATCACCGCCGGGGAGCTGTTTTTT. Protein sequence: CASGITAGELFF.

This clone was recorded a few times. Other nucleotide sequences from this sample produce the same CDR3. V and J are TRBV2 and TRBJ1-1; D gene ambiguous. Per germline, CDR1 SNHLY and CDR2 FYNNEI. V lost 1 base and J 7 bases, leaving 4 bases between the germline ends. This CDR3 is 11 amino acids long. The CDR3 sequence is CASSEGLEAFF. The CDR3 nucleotides are TGTGCCAGCAGTGAAGGCCTTGAAGCTTTCTTT.

V gene TRBV3-1 (or the pseudogene TRBV3-2) combines with J gene TRBJ1-4; D is uncertain. Trimming took 3 bases from V and 7 from J, leaving 12 bases between them. Germline V gene lookup returns CDR1 LGHDT and CDR2 YNNKEL (reference sequence). The CDR3 runs 14 residues. CDR3 in DNA: TGTGCCAGCAGCCATCAAGACCGGGGTGAAAAACTGTTTTTT. It specifies CASSHQDRGEKLFF.

J is TRBJ2-1 and V is TRBV5-1; TRBD1 agrees at 9 bases. V was pared by 0 bases and J by 7 bases, with 5 bases of the junction left unmatched. CDR1 and CDR2 (germline): SGHRS, YFSETQ. This CDR3 spans 15 amino acids. The CDR3 region is CASSLETGGLNEQFF. CDR3 coding DNA: TGCGCCAGCAGCTTGGAGACAGGGGGGTTAAATGAGCAGTTCTTC.

This chain uses TRBV15 with TRBJ2-7; perhaps TRBD1 as D (5 bases). The CDR3 extends over 14 amino acids. In germline, CDR1 is LNHNV, CDR2 YYDKDF (reference sequence). The V gene lost 1 base and the J gene lost 2 bases, with 9 bases spanning the gap. The chain's CDR3 is CATSRALRAYEQYF. DNA for the CDR3: TGTGCCACCAGCAGAGCCCTCAGGGCCTACGAGCAGTACTTC.

The V call is TRBV5-1, the J call TRBJ1-1; 11 bases agree with TRBD1. The CDR3 has 16 residues. Germline CDR1 reads SGHRS; CDR2 reads YFSETQ. The junction had 6 bases not matched to a gene; V was cut back by 5 bases and J by 0 bases. The CDR3 protein is CASRPDRGHVNTEAFF. CDR3 DNA sequence: TGCGCCAGCAGACCGGACAGGGGGCATGTGAACACTGAAGCTTTCTTT.

The chain is built from TRBV19 and TRBJ1-5; maybe TRBD1 (6 bases). V was pared by 5 bases and J by 4 bases, with 12 bases between. CDR3 length: 14 amino acids. Looked up from germline, CDR1 is LNHDA and CDR2 is SQIVND (reference sequence). CDR3 DNA: TGTGCCAGTAGTCCGCAGGGGTCGAATCAGCCCCAGCATTTT. It specifies CASSPQGSNQPQHF.

V usage is TRBV6-2 or TRBV6-3 and J usage is TRBJ2-1, with 12 bases fitting TRBD2. Looked up from germline, CDR1 is MNHEY and CDR2 is SVGEGT. The CDR3 covers 15 residues. With 6 bases clipped from V and 6 bases from J, the junction kept 6 bases outside the gene matches. This CDR3 reads CASSLAGGQVNEQFF. The CDR3 coding sequence is TGTGCCAGCAGCCTAGCGGGAGGGCAGGTCAATGAGCAGTTCTTC.

The chain joins TRBV30 to TRBJ2-2; D is unclear. The CDR3 spans 14 residues. The V gene's germline CDR1 is GTSNPN and CDR2 SVGIG (reference sequence). Trimming removed 2 bases from V and 4 bases from J, with 11 bases in between. CDR3 sequence: CAWSRGPSTGELFF. CDR3 DNA: TGTGCCTGGAGTCGTGGGCCGAGCACCGGGGAGCTGTTTTTT.

In DNA form, the CDR3 reads TGTGCCAGCAGTTCCCAGGGCGACTCTGGAAACACCATATATTTT. This encodes CASSSQGDSGNTIYF. This sequence joins TRBV28 and TRBJ1-3, with D possibly being TRBD1 (5 bases). The germline V and J ends were trimmed by 4 bases and 0 bases, with 10 bases remaining between them. CDR1 is MDHEN and CDR2 is SYDVKM in the germline V gene. This CDR3 region has 15 residues. Full variable domain (outside the CDR3, taken from reference TRBV28 and TRBJ1-3): DVKVTQSSRYLVKRTGEKVFLECVQDMDHENMFWYRQDPGLGLRLIYFSYDVKMKEKGDIPEGYSVSREKKERFSLILESASTNQTSMYLCASSSQGDSGNTIYFGEGSWLTVV.

The chain uses TRBV7-2 and TRBJ2-1; possibly TRBD2 for D (7 bases). CDR3 length: 15 amino acids. Germline V gene sequence: CDR1 SGHTA, CDR2 FQGNSA. V dropped 0 bases and J dropped 10 bases, with 16 bases sitting between them. The CDR3: CASSLASERGGEQFF. The DNA of the CDR3 is TGTGCCAGCAGCTTAGCGAGCGAAAGGGGGGGCGAGCAGTTCTTC.

The CDR3 nucleotides are TGTGCCAGCAGCCTACTAGCGGGACGGTACAATCAGCCCCAGCATTTT. Its protein is CASSLLAGRYNQPQHF. This chain connects TRBV7-8 to TRBJ1-5; a possible D gene is TRBD1 (5 bases). This CDR3 comprises 16 residues. Trimming pared 5 bases from V and 3 bases from J, leaving 17 bases between. Germline V CDR1 and CDR2: SGHVS, FQNEAQ.

J is TRBJ1-5 and V is TRBV2; no firm D call. Germline V gene sequence: CDR1 SNHLY, CDR2 FYNNEI. The CDR3 is 17 residues long. V was trimmed by 0 bases and J by 0 bases, leaving 12 bases between them. CDR3 amino acids: CASSEAMARYSNQPQHF. CDR3 nucleotide sequence: TGTGCCAGCAGTGAAGCGATGGCCCGATATAGCAATCAGCCCCAGCATTTT.

The J gene is TRBJ2-7, the V gene TRBV7-8; D may be TRBD2 (6 bases). V was clipped by 5 bases and J by 6 bases, with 20 bases between them. The CDR3 totals 15 residues. Germline loops: CDR1 SGHVS, CDR2 FQNEAQ. The CDR3 spells CASSPSGGALLEQYF. The CDR3 DNA reads as TGTGCCAGCAGCCCCAGTGGAGGGGCTCTCCTCGAGCAGTACTTC.

The J gene is TRBJ1-6, the V gene TRBV30; possible D gene TRBD1, 5 bases. CDR1 GTSNPN and CDR2 SVGIG come from the germline V gene (reference sequence). Trimming left V 4 bases short and J 8 bases short, with 12 bases between. The CDR3 loop spans 13 amino acids. CDR3 region: CAWKPGPYSPLHF. CDR3 bases: TGTGCCTGGAAACCGGGACCTTATTCACCCCTCCACTTT.

The rearrangement joins TRBV9 to TRBJ2-3, with TRBD2 identical over 8 bases. CDR3 length equals 14 residues. The germline CDR1 and CDR2 sequences are SGDLS and YYNGEE. J lost 1 base, V lost 4 bases, and 2 bases had no gene match. The CDR3 spells CASSPTSGTDTQYF. CDR3 bases: TGTGCCAGCAGCCCGACTAGCGGCACAGATACGCAGTATTTT.